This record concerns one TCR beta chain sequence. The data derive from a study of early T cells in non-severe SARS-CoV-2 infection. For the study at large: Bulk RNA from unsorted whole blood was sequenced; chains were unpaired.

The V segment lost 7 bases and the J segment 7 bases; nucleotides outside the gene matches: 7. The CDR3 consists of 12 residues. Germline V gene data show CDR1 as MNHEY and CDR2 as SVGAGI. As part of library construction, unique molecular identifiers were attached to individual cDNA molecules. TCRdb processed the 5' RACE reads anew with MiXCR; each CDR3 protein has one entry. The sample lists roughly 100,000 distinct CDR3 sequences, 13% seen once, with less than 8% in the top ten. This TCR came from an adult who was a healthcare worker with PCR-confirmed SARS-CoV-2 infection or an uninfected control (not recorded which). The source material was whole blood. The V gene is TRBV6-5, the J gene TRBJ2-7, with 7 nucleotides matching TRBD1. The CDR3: CASNQGVGEQYF. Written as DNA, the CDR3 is TGTGCCAGCAACCAGGGGGTTGGGGAGCAGTACTTC.